Presented here are 5 T cell receptor beta chains from one specimen sequenced in a study of T cell repertoires in cytomegalovirus infection. TCRdb fed the reads into MiXCR, producing one record per CDR3 protein. The sample shows approximately 500,000 distinct CDR3 sequences, 10% to 12% of them seen only once. Sample: PBMCs. The receptors shown here come from a human donor in good health (CMV status not recorded). Some clones in this sample may be carry-over from other donors' samples.

The chain employs TRBV27 and TRBJ1-1; D is undetermined. The V gene lost 5 bases and the J gene lost 3 bases, with 22 bases spanning the gap. Germline V CDR1 and CDR2: MNHEY, SMNVEV (reference sequence). The CDR3 extends over 17 amino acids. The CDR3 sequence: CASSPSLGERWDTEAFF. CDR3 sequence (DNA): TGTGCCAGCAGTCCCTCCCTCGGGGAGCGCTGGGACACTGAAGCTTTCTTT.

In its sample, this clonotype was seen a few times. The chain's CDR3 is CASSLVTEQFF. The DNA of the CDR3 is TGTGCCAGCAGCTTGGTGACTGAGCAGTTCTTC. This chain uses TRBV5-4 with TRBJ2-1; unclear D gene. The CDR3 is made up of 11 amino acids. Trimming cost V 0 bases and J 9 bases, with 4 bases left between them. Germline V gives CDR1 SGHNT, CDR2 YYREEE (reference sequence).

This clonotype occurred a few times. The chain joins TRBV23-1 to TRBJ2-6, with TRBD2 identical over 8 bases. TRBV23-1 is marked as an open reading frame, function uncertain. V lost 8 bases and J lost 0; bases outside the gene matches: 9. This CDR3 has 17 residues. CDR3 DNA: TGCGCCAGCTCGCGGGGGGACGGTAGCTCTGGGGCCAACGTCCTGACTTTC. Translation gives CASSRGDGSSGANVLTF.

This clonotype showed up just a few times. The chain couples TRBV20-1 to TRBJ2-7; 9 bases align to TRBD1. The V and J ends lost 4 bases and 6 bases, in that order; junction bases with no gene match: 4. Germline V lookup: CDR1 DFQATT, CDR2 SNEGSKA (reference sequence). CDR3 length: 12 amino acids. The CDR3 spells CSATQTGGEQYF. As DNA, the CDR3 is TGCAGTGCTACTCAGACAGGGGGCGAGCAGTACTTC.

This clonotype was counted ten times or more. The genes are TRBV5-1 and TRBJ2-4, with 12 bases fitting TRBD2. This CDR3 spans 15 amino acids. In germline, CDR1 is SGHRS, CDR2 YFSETQ. The V gene end was trimmed by 3 bases and the J gene end by 8 bases; junction bases not matched to a gene: 6. The CDR3 sequence: CASSSGLAGSDIQYF. CDR3 bases: TGCGCCAGCAGCTCAGGACTAGCGGGGAGTGACATTCAGTACTTC.